These 10 T cell receptor beta chains share one sample of origin, sequenced in a study of OX40 agonist ivuxolimab in advanced cancers. Only in-frame clones appear in the TCRdb table, and some are missing; sequencing was by immunoSEQ multiplex PCR. The data hold tens of thousands of clones, with around 82% observed a single time. The sequenced sample was CD4+ or CD8+ T cells sorted from blood, obtained in a trial of the OX40 agonist ivuxolimab. The receptors derive from an adult with an advanced solid tumor such as melanoma, head and neck, liver or kidney cancer.

The V gene is TRBV5-1, the J gene TRBJ2-5, with TRBD1 identical over 8 bases. The CDR3 extends over 14 amino acids. Germline V lookup: CDR1 SGHRS, CDR2 YFSETQ. With 0 bases clipped from V and 5 bases from J, the junction kept 3 bases outside the gene matches. CDR3 in amino acids: CASSLAGGGETQYF. The CDR3 nucleotides are TGCGCCAGCAGCTTGGCAGGGGGCGGTGAGACCCAGTACTTC.

The chain carries TRBV5-1 and TRBJ2-1; perhaps D is TRBD1 or TRBD2 (6 bases each). The CDR3 covers 15 residues. V was cut by 0 bases and J by 4 bases, with 11 bases left in between. The germline gives CDR1 SGHRS, CDR2 YFSETQ. This CDR3 is CASSLGSGAYNEQFF. The CDR3 bases are TGCGCCAGCAGCTTGGGGTCGGGGGCGTACAATGAGCAGTTCTTC. The variable domain in full, with the rest retrieved from reference TRBV5-1 and TRBJ2-1, is KAGVTQTPRYLIKTRGQQVTLSCSPISGHRSVSWYQQTPGQGLQFLFEYFSETQRNKGNFPGRFSGRQFSNSRSEMNVSTLELGDSALYLCASSLGSGAYNEQFFGPGTRLTVL.

The chain combines TRBV19 with TRBJ2-1; a weak D match, TRBD1 (5 bases). Trimming removed 3 bases from V and 0 bases from J, with 15 bases in between. This CDR3 region has 17 residues. From germline, CDR1 is LNHDA and CDR2 SQIVND (reference sequence). CDR3 sequence reads: CASSIFKGQSSYNEQFF. CDR3 DNA: TGTGCCAGTAGTATTTTTAAGGGGCAGAGCTCCTACAATGAGCAGTTCTTC.

This rearrangement joins TRBV11-3 to TRBJ2-1, with D possibly matching TRBD2 (6 bases). Germline CDR1 and CDR2: SGHNT and YENEEA. With 3 bases removed from V and 9 bases from J, the gap between germline ends came to 12 bases. The CDR3 is 13 residues long. CDR3 nucleotides: TGTGCCAGCAGCTTGAGCCTCGGGGGTGAGCAGTTCTTC. Encoded protein: CASSLSLGGEQFF.

The chain joins TRBV5-1 to TRBJ2-1; 11 bases fit TRBD2. CDR1 is SGHRS, CDR2 YFSETQ, per germline. This CDR3 has 19 amino acids. V dropped 0 bases and J dropped 4; count of bases not matched to a gene: 12. CDR3 DNA: TGCGCCAGCAGCTTGGCCATGTCTAGCGGGGGGCCGGGGTACAATGAGCAGTTCTTC. Amino acids: CASSLAMSSGGPGYNEQFF.

J is TRBJ2-1 and V is TRBV4-3, with D tentatively TRBD2 (7 bases). V shed 4 bases and J shed 2 bases, with 15 bases lying between them. CDR1 LGHNA and CDR2 YSLEER come from the germline V gene. The CDR3 has 16 residues. For the CDR3, the DNA is TGCGCCAGCAGCCTTCGGGGGGCAGATCCCTACAATGAGCAGTTCTTC. Its translation is CASSLRGADPYNEQFF.

The chain employs TRBV7-2 and TRBJ1-5; D is unresolved. This CDR3 contains 14 residues. CDR1 and CDR2 from the germline V gene are SGHTA and FQGNSA. The V end lost 2 bases, the J end lost 4 bases, and 9 bases lay between the germline ends. In DNA, the CDR3 is TGTGCCAGCAGCTTAAGTTATGTAAATCAGCCCCAGCATTTT. Protein sequence: CASSLSYVNQPQHF.

This CDR3 is CASSLLDTQYF. The CDR3 DNA is TGTGCCAGCAGCTTATTAGATACGCAGTATTTT. The chain combines TRBV13 with TRBJ2-3; no definite D call. Germline lookup yields CDR1 PRHDT and CDR2 FYEKMQ (reference sequence). The V and J ends lost 2 bases and 5 bases respectively, with 2 bases between them. This CDR3 region has 11 residues.

The chain combines TRBV11-1 with TRBJ1-4; perhaps TRBD1 as D (6 bases). This CDR3 spans 17 amino acids. Trimming cost V 3 bases and J 5 bases, with 19 bases left between them. Germline CDR1 SGHAT, CDR2 FQDESV (reference sequence). Here the CDR3 DNA reads TGTGCCAGCAGCTTCACCGCTGGGGGCCGCGGAAATGAAAAACTGTTTTTT. It encodes CASSFTAGGRGNEKLFF.

This clone was counted between two and nine times. At one end, the junction sequence differs from germline, possibly due to a read error. This chain joins TRBV6-5 and TRBJ1-3, with a possible D match to TRBD1 (5 bases). The CDR3 is 14 amino acids. The germline V gene has CDR1 MNHEY and CDR2 SVGAGI. The CDR3 here is CASSSGPLGSTIYF. The CDR3 nucleotides read TGTGCCAGCAGTTCGGGACCCCTGGGAAGCACCATATATTTT.